This T cell receptor beta chain originates from a study of identical twins' blood T cells. Overall study context: Approximately 50 million reads covered six alpha-chain and six beta-chain libraries.

The V gene lost 5 bases and the J gene lost 2 bases, with 14 bases spanning the gap. Germline loops: CDR1 SGHRS, CDR2 YFSETQ. This CDR3 spans 14 amino acids. All three twin pairs grew up together with likely shared infections and vaccines. Study-level findings and limits: Twins shared about as many clonotypes as their cloneset sizes predicted.

Worth noting for this clonotype: As yet, its antigen is unknown.

Libraries were made from RNA as TCR cDNA, using a modified protocol. TCRdb analysed the 5' RACE reads with MiXCR anew, one entry per CDR3 protein. The table shows 400,000 or so distinct CDR3 sequences, with about 28% occurring only once. The chain has TRBV5-1 and TRBJ2-7, with TRBD1 as a possible D gene (6 bases). This receptor was taken from a woman aged 18-55 years in good health. Sequencing used PBMCs. CDR3 coding DNA: TGCGCCAGCAGGTTGACAGGTGACACCTACGAGCAGTACTTC. This translates into CASRLTGDTYEQYF.